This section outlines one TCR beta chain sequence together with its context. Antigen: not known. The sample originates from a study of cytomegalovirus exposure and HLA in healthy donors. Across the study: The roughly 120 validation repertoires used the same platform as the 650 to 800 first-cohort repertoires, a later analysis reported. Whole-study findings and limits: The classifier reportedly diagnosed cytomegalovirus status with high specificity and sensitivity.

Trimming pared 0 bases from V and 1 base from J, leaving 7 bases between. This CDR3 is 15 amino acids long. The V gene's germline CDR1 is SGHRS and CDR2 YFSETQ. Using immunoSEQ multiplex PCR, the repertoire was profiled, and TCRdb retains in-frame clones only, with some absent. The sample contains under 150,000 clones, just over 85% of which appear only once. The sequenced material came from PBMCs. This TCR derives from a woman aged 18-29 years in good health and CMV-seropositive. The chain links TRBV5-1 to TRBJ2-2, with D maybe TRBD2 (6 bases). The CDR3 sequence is CASSLAGLNTGELFF. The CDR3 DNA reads TGCGCCAGCAGCTTGGCGGGACTGAACACCGGGGAGCTGTTTTTT. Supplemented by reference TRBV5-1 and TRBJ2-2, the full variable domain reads KAGVTQTPRYLIKTRGQQVTLSCSPISGHRSVSWYQQTPGQGLQFLFEYFSETQRNKGNFPGRFSGRQFSNSRSEMNVSTLELGDSALYLCASSLAGLNTGELFFGEGSRLTVL.